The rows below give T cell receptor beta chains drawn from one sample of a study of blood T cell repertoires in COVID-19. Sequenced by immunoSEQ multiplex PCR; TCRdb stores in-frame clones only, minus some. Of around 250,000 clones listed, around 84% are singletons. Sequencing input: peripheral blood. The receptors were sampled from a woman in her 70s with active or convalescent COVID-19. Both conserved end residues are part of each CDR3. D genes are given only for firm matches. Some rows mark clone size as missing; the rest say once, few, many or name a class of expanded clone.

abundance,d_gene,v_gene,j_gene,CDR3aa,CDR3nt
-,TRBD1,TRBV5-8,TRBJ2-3,CASSSGTVVTDTQYF,TGTGCCAGCAGTTCCGGGACAGTTGTCACAGATACGCAGTATTTT
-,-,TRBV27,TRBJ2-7,CASSPWGGGPYEQYF,TGTGCCAGCAGTCCCTGGGGCGGGGGCCCCTACGAGCAGTACTTC
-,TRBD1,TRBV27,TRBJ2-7,CASRADLTGAPYEQYF,TGTGCCAGCAGGGCGGACTTGACAGGGGCCCCATACGAGCAGTACTTC
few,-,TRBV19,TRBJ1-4,CASSSRTNEKLFF,TGTGCCAGTAGCTCCCGGACTAATGAAAAACTGTTTTTT
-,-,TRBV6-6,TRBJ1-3,CASSYRTGSSGNTIYF,TGTGCCAGCAGTTATCGAACAGGGTCTTCTGGAAACACCATATATTTT
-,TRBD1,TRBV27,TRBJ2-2,CASSPQGVGTGELFF,TGTGCCAGCAGTCCTCAGGGGGTGGGCACCGGGGAGCTGTTTTTT
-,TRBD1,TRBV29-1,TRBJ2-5,CSVEFPGGHQETQYF,TGCAGCGTTGAATTTCCAGGGGGTCACCAAGAGACCCAGTACTTC
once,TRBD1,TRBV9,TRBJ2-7,CASSTQGQGVNEQYF,TGTGCCAGCAGCACCCAGGGACAGGGGGTCAACGAGCAGTACTTC
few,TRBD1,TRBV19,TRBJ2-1,CASGTAYNEQFF,TGTGCCAGCGGGACAGCCTACAATGAGCAGTTCTTC
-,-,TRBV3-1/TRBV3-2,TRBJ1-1,CASSQDNGGRTEAFF,TGTGCCAGCAGCCAAGATAACGGGGGGAGGACTGAAGCTTTCTTT
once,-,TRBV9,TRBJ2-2,CASSVDGNTGELFF,TGTGCCAGCAGCGTAGACGGGAACACCGGGGAGCTGTTTTTT
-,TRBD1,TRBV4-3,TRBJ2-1,CASSHATGRNEQFF,TGCGCCAGCAGCCATGCGACAGGGCGGAATGAGCAGTTCTTC
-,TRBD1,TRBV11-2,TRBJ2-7,CASSLGQGNYEQYF,TGTGCCAGCAGCCTTGGACAGGGCAACTACGAGCAGTACTTC
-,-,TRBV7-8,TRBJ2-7,CASSLVRWEQYF,TGTGCCAGCAGCTTAGTACGGTGGGAGCAGTACTTC
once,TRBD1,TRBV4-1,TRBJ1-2,CASSQPPRQGTDGYTF,TGCGCCAGCAGCCAACCCCCACGACAGGGAACGGATGGCTACACCTTC
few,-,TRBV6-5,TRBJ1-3,CASSYRGSSGNTIYF,TGTGCCAGCAGTTACAGGGGGTCCTCTGGAAACACCATATATTTT
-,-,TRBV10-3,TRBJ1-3,CAISENQGSGNTIYF,TGTGCCATCAGTGAGAACCAGGGCTCTGGAAACACCATATATTTT
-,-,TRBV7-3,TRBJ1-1,CASSVPGGSAFF,TGTGCCAGCAGCGTCCCCGGGGGGAGCGCTTTCTTT
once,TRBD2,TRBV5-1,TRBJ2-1,CASTERGTNEQFF,TGCGCCAGCACAGAGCGGGGGACCAATGAGCAGTTCTTC
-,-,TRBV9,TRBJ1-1,CASSFMTGNTEAFF,TGTGCCAGCAGCTTCATGACAGGGAACACTGAAGCTTTCTTT
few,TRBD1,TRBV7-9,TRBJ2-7,CASGPDRGYEQYF,TGTGCCAGCGGACCTGACAGGGGGTACGAGCAGTACTTC
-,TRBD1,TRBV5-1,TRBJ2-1,CASSSDRDGEQFF,TGCGCCAGCAGCTCTGACAGGGACGGTGAGCAGTTCTTC
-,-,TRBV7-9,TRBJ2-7,CASSLAFSPRGAYEQYF,TGTGCCAGCAGCTTAGCCTTCTCGCCCAGGGGCGCCTACGAGCAGTACTTC
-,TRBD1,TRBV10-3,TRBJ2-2,CAISGTGKTGELFF,TGTGCCATCAGTGGGACAGGGAAGACCGGGGAGCTGTTTTTT
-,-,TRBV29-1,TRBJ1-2,CSVRVEGGGYTF,TGCAGCGTTCGAGTTGAAGGGGGAGGCTACACCTTC
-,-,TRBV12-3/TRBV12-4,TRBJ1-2,CASSSSGVYGYTF,TGTGCCAGCAGTTCCTCAGGTGTCTATGGCTACACCTTC
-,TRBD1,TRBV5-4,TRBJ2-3,CASSFPGQGGDTQYF,TGTGCCAGCAGCTTCCCGGGACAGGGGGGGGATACGCAGTATTTT
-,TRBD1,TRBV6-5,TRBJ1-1,CASSYSVAGQLEAFF,TGTGCCAGCAGTTATTCAGTTGCGGGACAGTTAGAAGCTTTCTTT
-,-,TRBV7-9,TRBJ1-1,CASSSRGANTEAFF,TGTGCCAGCAGCTCCCGTGGAGCCAACACTGAAGCTTTCTTT
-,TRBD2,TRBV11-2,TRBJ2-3,CASSVLAGGPVDTQYF,TGTGCCAGCAGCGTACTAGCGGGGGGGCCCGTAGATACGCAGTATTTT
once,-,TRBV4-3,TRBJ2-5,CASSQGGAETQYF,TGCGCCAGCAGCCAAGGGGGAGCAGAGACCCAGTACTTC
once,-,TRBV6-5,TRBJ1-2,CASSYSRGSYGYTF,TGTGCCAGCAGTTACTCAAGGGGTTCGTATGGCTACACCTTC
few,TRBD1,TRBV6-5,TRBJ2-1,CASSLRDRFYNEQFF,TGTGCCAGCAGTCTCCGGGACAGGTTCTACAATGAGCAGTTCTTC
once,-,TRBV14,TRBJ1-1,CASSLAGNTEAFF,TGTGCCAGCAGTCTTGCGGGGAACACTGAAGCTTTCTTT
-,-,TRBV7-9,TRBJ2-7,CASSPQGMNYEQYF,TGTGCCAGCAGCCCGCAGGGGATGAACTACGAGCAGTACTTC